This record looks at one T cell receptor beta chain sequence and its context. Sample treatment: oral pan-JAK inhibitor, 5-10 mg twice daily. This entry comes from a study of CD8+ T cells in alopecia areata. Between the trimmed V and J ends, which lost 6 bases and 9 bases, there was a span of 15 bases. Germline CDR1 is SQVTM and CDR2 is ANQGSEA. This CDR3 spans 12 amino acids. RNA, once extracted, was reverse transcribed into cDNA for use as the sequencing template. The assay was immunoSEQ multiplex PCR, and TCRdb's table has in-frame clones only and misses some. The repertoire consists of around 120,000 clones, with 61% occurring once and the leading ten covering roughly 5%.

The receptor was derived from a human donor with alopecia areata. The rearrangement links TRBV29-1 to TRBJ2-1; no clear D gene. Sample: CD4+ T cells sorted from blood, taken at week 4, from a patient treated with tofacitinib. The CDR3 DNA reads as TGCAGCGTAAATGGACCGACGCCTGAGCAGTTCTTC. It specifies CSVNGPTPEQFF.